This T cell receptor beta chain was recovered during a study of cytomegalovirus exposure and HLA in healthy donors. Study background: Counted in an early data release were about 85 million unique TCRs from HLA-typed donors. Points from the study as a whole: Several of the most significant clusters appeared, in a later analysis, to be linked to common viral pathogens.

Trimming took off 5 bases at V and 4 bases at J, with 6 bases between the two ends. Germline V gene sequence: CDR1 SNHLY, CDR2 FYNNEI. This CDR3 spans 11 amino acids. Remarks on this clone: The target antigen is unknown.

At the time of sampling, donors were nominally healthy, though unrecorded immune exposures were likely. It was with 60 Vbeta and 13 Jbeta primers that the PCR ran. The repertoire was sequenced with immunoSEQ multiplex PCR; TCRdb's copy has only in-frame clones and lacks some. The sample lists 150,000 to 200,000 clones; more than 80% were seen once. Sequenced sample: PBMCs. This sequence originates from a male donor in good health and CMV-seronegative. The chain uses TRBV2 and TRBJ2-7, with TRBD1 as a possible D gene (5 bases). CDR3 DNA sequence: TGTGCCAGCAGTCAGGGTTACGAGCAGTACTTC. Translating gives CASSQGYEQYF.